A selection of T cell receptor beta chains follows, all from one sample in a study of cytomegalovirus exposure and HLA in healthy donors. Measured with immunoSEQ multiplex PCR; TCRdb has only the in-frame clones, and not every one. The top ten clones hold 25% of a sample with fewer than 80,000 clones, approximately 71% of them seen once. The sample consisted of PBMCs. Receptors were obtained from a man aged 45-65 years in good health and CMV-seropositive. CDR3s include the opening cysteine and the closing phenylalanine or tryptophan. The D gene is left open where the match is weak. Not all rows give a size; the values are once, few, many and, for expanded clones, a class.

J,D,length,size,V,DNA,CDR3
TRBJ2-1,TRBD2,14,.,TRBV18,TGTGCAAGCTCACCTGCCTCTTCTAGCGGGGAGCAGTTCTTC,CASSPASSSGEQFF
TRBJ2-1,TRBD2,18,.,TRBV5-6,TGTGCCAGCTCCCCCTCAAGTAGCGGGTCACCCTGGGGCAATGAGCAGTTCTTC,CASSPSSSGSPWGNEQFF
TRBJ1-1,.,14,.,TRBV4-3,TGCGCCAGCAGCCAAGTTGAAGGGAGCACTGAAGCTTTCTTT,CASSQVEGSTEAFF
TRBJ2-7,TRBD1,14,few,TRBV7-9,TGTGCCAGCAGCTCGACTCGGGACAGCTACGAGCAGTACTTC,CASSSTRDSYEQYF
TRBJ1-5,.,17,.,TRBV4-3,TGCGCCAGCAGCCGGTCTCACATAAAGGGAGCCAATCAGCCCCAGCATTTT,CASSRSHIKGANQPQHF
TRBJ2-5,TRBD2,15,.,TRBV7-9,TGTGCCAGCAGCTTTCGGGGGGGCCCTCCAGAGACCCAGTACTTC,CASSFRGGPPETQYF
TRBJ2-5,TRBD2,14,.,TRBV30,TGTGCCTGGAGTCTACTAGCGGGACAAGAGACCCAGTACTTC,CAWSLLAGQETQYF
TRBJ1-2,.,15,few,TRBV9,TGTGCCAGCAGCGTAGAGGGGACTTGGACCTATGGCTACACCTTC,CASSVEGTWTYGYTF
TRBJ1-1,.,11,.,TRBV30,TGTGCCTGGAGTGGAACAGGTGAAGCTTTCTTT,CAWSGTGEAFF
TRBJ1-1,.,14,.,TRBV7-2,TGTGCCAGCAGCTTAGATAGGGGGGGCACTGAAGCTTTCTTT,CASSLDRGGTEAFF
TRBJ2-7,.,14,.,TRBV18,TGTGCCAGCTCACCTTACCAGGGGAGTGACGAGCAGTACTTC,CASSPYQGSDEQYF
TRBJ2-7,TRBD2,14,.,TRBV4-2,TGTGCCAGCAGCCCTACTAGCGCCTCCTACGAGCAGTACTTC,CASSPTSASYEQYF
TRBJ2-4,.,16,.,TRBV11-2,TGTGCCAGCAGCCGGACAGCCCAAGTAGCCAAAAACATTCAGTACTTC,CASSRTAQVAKNIQYF
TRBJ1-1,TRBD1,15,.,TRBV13,TGTGCCAGCAGCCCGAGGGACAGGATGAACACTGAAGCTTTCTTT,CASSPRDRMNTEAFF
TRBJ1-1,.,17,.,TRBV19,TGTGCCAGTATCCATGGGCCCAGGGGAAACATGAACACTGAAGCTTTCTTT,CASIHGPRGNMNTEAFF
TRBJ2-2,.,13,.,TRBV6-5,TGTGCCAGCAGAACGGCGGGCACCGGGGAGCTGTTTTTT,CASRTAGTGELFF
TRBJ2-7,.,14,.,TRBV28,TGTGCCAGCAGTTTACGGATCCGGGCCTACGAGCAGTACTTC,CASSLRIRAYEQYF
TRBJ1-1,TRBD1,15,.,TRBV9,TGTGCCAGCAGTCGAGGAGGGACAGGGTATCCTGAAGCTTTCTTT,CASSRGGTGYPEAFF
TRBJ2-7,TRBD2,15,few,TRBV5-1,TGCGCCAGCAGCCCGGCTAGCGGGGGGTTTGACGAGCAGTACTTC,CASSPASGGFDEQYF
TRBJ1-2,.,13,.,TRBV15,TGTGCCACCAGCAGCACAGGACAGTATGGCTACACCTTC,CATSSTGQYGYTF
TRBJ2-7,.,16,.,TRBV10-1,TGCGCCGGGTCCCAGGCTAGCGCCTCGGCTGCTTCCGAGCAGTACTTC,CAGSQASASAASEQYF
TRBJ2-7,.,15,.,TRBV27,TGTGCCAGCAGTTTAGGCGGTCATAGCTCCTACGAGCAGTACTTC,CASSLGGHSSYEQYF
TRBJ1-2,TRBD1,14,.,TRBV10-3,TGTGCCATCAGTGGGACAGGGATTAACTATGGCTACACCTTC,CAISGTGINYGYTF
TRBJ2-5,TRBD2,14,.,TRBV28,TGTGCCAGCAACATTAGCGGGAGGGAAGAGACCCAGTACTTC,CASNISGREETQYF
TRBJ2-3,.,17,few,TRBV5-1,TGCGCCAGCAGCTTGTACCTGTCGACGGAGGGCACAGATACGCAGTATTTT,CASSLYLSTEGTDTQYF
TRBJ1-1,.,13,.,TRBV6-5,TGTGCCAGCCTTAGGGGGGGGAACACTGAAGCTTTCTTT,CASLRGGNTEAFF
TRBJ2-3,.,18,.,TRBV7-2,TGTGCCAGCAGCTTAACGAGGAAGGGCAGGACAAGCACAGATACGCAGTATTTT,CASSLTRKGRTSTDTQYF
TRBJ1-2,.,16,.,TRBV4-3,TGCGCCAGCAGCCAAGGCGGAGCGGGGCCTGGGGGTGGCTACACCTTC,CASSQGGAGPGGGYTF
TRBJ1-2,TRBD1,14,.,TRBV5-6,TGTGCCAGCAGCCCCGACAGGGGGCTTGGAGGCTACACCTTC,CASSPDRGLGGYTF
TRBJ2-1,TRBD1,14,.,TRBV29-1,TGCAGCGCTGCACAGGGGGCTGGCTACAATGAGCAGTTCTTC,CSAAQGAGYNEQFF
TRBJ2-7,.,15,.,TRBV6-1,TGTGCCAGCAGTGAATCATGGGGCAGCTCCTACGAGCAGTACTTC,CASSESWGSSYEQYF
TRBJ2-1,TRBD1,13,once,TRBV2,TGTGCCAGCAGTAGGACAGGGGACAATGAGCAGTTCTTC,CASSRTGDNEQFF
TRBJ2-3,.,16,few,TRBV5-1,TGCGCCAGCAGCCTTACGACAGGCAGAAGCACAGATACGCAGTATTTT,CASSLTTGRSTDTQYF
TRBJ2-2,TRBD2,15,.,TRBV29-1,TGCAGCGTGGTCCCGGGACTAGCCAGGACCGGGGAGCTGTTTTTT,CSVVPGLARTGELFF
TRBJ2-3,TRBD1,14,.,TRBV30,TGTGCCTGGAGTGTTACAGGGGCTGGGGATACGCAGTATTTT,CAWSVTGAGDTQYF
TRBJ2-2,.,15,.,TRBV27,TGTGCCAGCAGTATCAGGCAGGCGGGGACCGGGGAGCTGTTTTTT,CASSIRQAGTGELFF
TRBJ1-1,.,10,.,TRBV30,TGTGCCCGGTCCCGAACTGAAGCTTTCTTT,CARSRTEAFF
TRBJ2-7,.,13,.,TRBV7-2,TGTGCCAGCAGCTTAGATCCCAGGGGCGAGCAGTACTTC,CASSLDPRGEQYF
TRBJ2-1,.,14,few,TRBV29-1,TGCAGCGTTGAATCCGCGGGGTCCTACAATGAGCAGTTCTTC,CSVESAGSYNEQFF
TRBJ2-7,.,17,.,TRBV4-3,TGCGCCAGCAGCCAAGAATTGACAGGTTTTGGTATCTACGAGCAGTACTTC,CASSQELTGFGIYEQYF
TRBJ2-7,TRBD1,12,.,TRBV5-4,TGTGCCAGCAGCATAGGACAGGCCGTTCCCCTCTTC,CASSIGQAVPLF
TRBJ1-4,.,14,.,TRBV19,TGTGCCAGTAGTATCGGGACAAGCCCTGAAAAACTGTTTTTT,CASSIGTSPEKLFF
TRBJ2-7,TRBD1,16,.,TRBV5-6,TGTGCCAGCAGCTTGGCCCTCGGGACAGGGAGTTACGAGCAGTACTTC,CASSLALGTGSYEQYF
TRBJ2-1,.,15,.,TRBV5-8,TGTGCCAGCAGAATCCCGGGTCCAAGGTGGAATGAGCAGTTCTTC,CASRIPGPRWNEQFF
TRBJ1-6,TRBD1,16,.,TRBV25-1,TGTGCCAGCAACGACTCAAACAGGGGGCGCGATTCACCCCTCCACTTT,CASNDSNRGRDSPLHF
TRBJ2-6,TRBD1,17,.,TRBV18,TGTGCCAGCTCTCCCGGGGACAGGGGGCTTGGGGCCAACGTCCTGACTTTC,CASSPGDRGLGANVLTF
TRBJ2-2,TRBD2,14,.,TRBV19,TGTGCCAGCCGACTAGCGGGGAGATCCGGGGAGCTGTTTTTT,CASRLAGRSGELFF
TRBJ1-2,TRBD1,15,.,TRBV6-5,TGTGCCAGCAGTGCCCTGACAGGGGGCAGATCGGGCTACACCTTC,CASSALTGGRSGYTF
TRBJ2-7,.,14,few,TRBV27,TGTGCCAGCGCTACCGGTACAGGTATCTACGAGCAGTACTTC,CASATGTGIYEQYF